The clone carrying this T cell receptor beta chain was seen a handful of times. This sample stems from a study of T cell repertoires in cytomegalovirus infection. CDR3 length: 12 amino acids. V lost 5 bases, J lost 9 bases, and 14 bases lay in between. Germline-derived CDR1 and CDR2 are SGHAT and FQNNGV. From the reads, TCRdb called clonotypes with MiXCR, one entry per CDR3 protein. The table shows over 150,000 distinct CDR3 sequences, with approximately 19% occurring only once. The clonotype was recovered from a human donor in good health (CMV status not recorded). Some clones in this sample may be carry-over from other donors' samples. The specimen sequenced was PBMCs. The V and J genes are TRBV11-2 and TRBJ2-7; D gene unclear. The CDR3 DNA sequence: TGTGCCAGCAGCCTGGCTAGTCAGCGGCAGTACTTC. Protein: CASSLASQRQYF.